One and the same sample provided the 26 T cell receptor beta chains below, sequenced in a study of T cell clones after liver transplantation. Assay used: immunoSEQ multiplex PCR; TCRdb lists only in-frame clones, some missing. The sample lists fewer than 80,000 clones; 84% were seen once. This material consisted of CD4+ T cells from blood, taken 48 months after liver transplant. The source of these receptors is a human patient who received a liver transplant. Part of the T cell pool may stem from the graft donor.

The CDR3 loop reads CASSEWRQTQYF. DNA for the CDR3: TGTGCCAGCAGTGAATGGAGACAGACCCAGTACTTC. This chain connects TRBV2 to TRBJ2-5, with D unresolved. This CDR3 contains 12 residues. The V end lost 2 bases, the J end lost 6 bases, and 7 bases lay between the germline ends. Per germline, CDR1 SNHLY and CDR2 FYNNEI.

The V call is TRBV10-3, the J call TRBJ2-2; tentative D call: TRBD1 (6 bases). This CDR3 contains 14 residues. V lost 7 bases and J 3 bases, leaving 12 bases between the germline ends. Germline-derived CDR1 and CDR2 are ENHRY and SYGVKD. The CDR3 reads CAIKAGVDTGELFF. The CDR3 nucleotides read TGTGCCATCAAGGCAGGGGTTGACACCGGGGAGCTGTTTTTT.

In this sample, this clone turned up many times. The rearrangement uses TRBV27 and TRBJ2-2; 7 bases align to TRBD1. CDR3 length equals 14 residues. Germline-derived CDR1 and CDR2 are MNHEY and SMNVEV (reference sequence). The ends lost 11 bases at V and 6 bases at J; junction bases unmatched: 12. The CDR3 region has the DNA TGTGCCTCCAAAGGGAACAGGGGCCCCGGGGAGCTGTTTTTT. Protein product: CASKGNRGPGELFF.

Here the CDR3 reads CASSQTRGNIQYF. CDR3 coding DNA: TGCGCCAGCAGCCAGACAAGGGGGAACATTCAGTACTTC. The chain joins TRBV5-1 to TRBJ2-4, with a possible D match to TRBD1 (6 bases). The V gene lost 4 bases and the J gene lost 7 bases, with 12 bases spanning the gap. CDR3 length: 13 amino acids. Per germline, CDR1 SGHRS and CDR2 YFSETQ.

V usage is TRBV6-5 and J usage is TRBJ1-2; D possibly corresponds to TRBD1 (5 bases). Germline V lookup: CDR1 MNHEY, CDR2 SVGAGI. The CDR3 is 15 residues long. V lost 2 bases, J lost 7 bases, and 17 bases lay in between. The CDR3 bases are TGTGCCAGCAGTTACCTAACACAGGCGTCTTCTGGCTACACCTTC. Its protein is CASSYLTQASSGYTF.

Points on this clone: One end of the junction does not line up with germline, which may come from a read error. The V and J genes are TRBV5-1 and TRBJ2-1; TRBD2 matches at 10 bases. This CDR3 spans 12 amino acids. CDR1 SGHRS and CDR2 YFSETQ come from the germline V gene. The CDR3, as DNA: TGCGCCAGCAGCTTTACCGGGACTAGCGTAATCTTC. This translates into CASSFTGTSVIF.

This chain connects TRBV4-2 to TRBJ2-5, with 10 bases aligning to TRBD2. The CDR3 is 17 residues long. V was pared by 5 bases and J by 3 bases, with 12 bases of the junction left unmatched. CDR1 and CDR2 (germline): LGHNA, YNFKEQ. CDR3 protein: CASSIRVSGGAEETQYF. The CDR3 coding sequence is TGTGCCAGCAGCATAAGAGTAAGCGGGGGGGCCGAAGAGACCCAGTACTTC.

The V and J genes are TRBV15 and TRBJ1-2, with D perhaps TRBD1 (6 bases). Looked up from germline, CDR1 is LNHNV and CDR2 is YYDKDF (reference sequence). The CDR3 totals 19 residues. Deletions cut 0 bases from V and 1 base from J, with 21 bases between. The CDR3 coding sequence is TGTGCCACCAGCAGAGAGGGTACAGGGCTTACCGCCCTTAACTATGGCTACACCTTC. Protein product: CATSREGTGLTALNYGYTF.

This clone has only one observation. The chain links TRBV7-2 to TRBJ1-6; 10 positions agree with TRBD1. The CDR3 contains 15 residues. CDR1 is SGHTA, CDR2 FQGNSA, per germline. V shed 5 bases and J 9 bases; nucleotides not matched to a gene: 7. The DNA of the CDR3 is TGTGCCAGCAGCATGGACAGGGGGTTTTCTTCACCCCTCCACTTT. It is translated as CASSMDRGFSSPLHF.

This chain links TRBV7-2 with TRBJ2-1; D is undetermined. CDR3 length: 14 residues. Germline assignment: CDR1 SGHTA and CDR2 FQGNSA. V gave up 4 bases and J gave up 7 bases, with 14 bases separating them. The CDR3 DNA reads as TGTGCCAGCAGCTCGGACCCATCTAGGAATGAGCAGTTCTTC. This sequence encodes CASSSDPSRNEQFF.

The chain joins TRBV9 to TRBJ2-7; D is undetermined. The V end lost 0 bases, the J end lost 6 bases, and 13 bases lay between the germline ends. The CDR3 totals 14 residues. Per the germline V gene, CDR1 is SGDLS and CDR2 is YYNGEE. CDR3 sequence (DNA): TGTGCCAGCAGCGTAGCTCTACGAGCCTCCGAGCAGTACTTC. It yields the protein CASSVALRASEQYF.

This chain joins TRBV5-1 and TRBJ2-6, with unresolved D. The CDR3 spans 14 residues. The V and J ends lost 7 bases and 4 bases respectively, with 12 bases between them. The germline CDR1 and CDR2 sequences are SGHRS and YFSETQ. As DNA, the CDR3 is TGCGCCAGCCGACTGGAGTGGGGGGCCAACGTCCTGACTTTC. It yields the protein CASRLEWGANVLTF.

The chain carries TRBV29-1 and TRBJ2-1, with 7 bases that match TRBD1. The V gene's germline CDR1 is SQVTM and CDR2 ANQGSEA. The CDR3 totals 11 residues. J was trimmed by 4 bases and V by 8 bases; bases with no gene match: 2. CDR3 protein: CSSRGYNEQFF. In nucleotides, the CDR3 is TGCAGCTCCAGGGGGTACAATGAGCAGTTCTTC.

The CDR3 DNA is TGCGCCAGCAGCGGACAGGTCAATGAGCAGTTCTTC. As protein: CASSGQVNEQFF. The chain employs TRBV5-1 and TRBJ2-1, with 7 bases aligning to TRBD1. This CDR3 comprises 12 residues. Germline V CDR1 and CDR2: SGHRS, YFSETQ. The V and J ends lost 4 bases and 6 bases, in that order; junction bases with no gene match: 1.

This rearrangement joins TRBV5-4 to TRBJ1-1; tentatively, D is TRBD1 (5 bases). V was cut by 2 bases and J by 1 base, with 12 bases left in between. Germline values: CDR1 SGHNT, CDR2 YYREEE (reference sequence). The CDR3 has 15 residues. The CDR3 coding sequence is TGTGCCAGCAGCTTCCCCGGGGGGGGGAACACTGAAGCTTTCTTT. As protein: CASSFPGGGNTEAFF.

This clone was observed a single time. The chain links TRBV19 to TRBJ1-3, with no clear D. CDR3 length: 15 amino acids. Trimming removed 3 bases at V and 5 bases at J, with 14 bases between. Germline CDR1 reads LNHDA; CDR2 reads SQIVND (reference sequence). CDR3 DNA sequence: TGTGCCAGTAGTATCGAGTCGTGGGCGCGAAACACCATATATTTT. Its protein is CASSIESWARNTIYF.

This rearrangement joins TRBV7-2 to TRBJ2-2; D may be TRBD1 or TRBD2 (6 bases each). This CDR3 region has 17 residues. V gave up 5 bases and J gave up 0 bases, with 16 bases separating them. The V gene's germline CDR1 is SGHTA and CDR2 FQGNSA. The DNA for the CDR3 is TGTGCCAGCAGCCCTAGTTCGGGGGCTGCGAACACCGGGGAGCTGTTTTTT. Translating it yields CASSPSSGAANTGELFF.

The genes are TRBV29-1 and TRBJ2-7; D possibly corresponds to TRBD1 (6 bases). The CDR3 extends over 13 amino acids. CDR1 and CDR2 (germline): SQVTM, ANQGSEA. The V gene lost 5 bases and the J gene lost 0 bases, with 11 bases spanning the gap. CDR3 coding DNA: TGCAGCGTTAGGACAGAGAGCTCCTACGAGCAGTACTTC. As protein: CSVRTESSYEQYF.

The chain links TRBV27 to TRBJ2-3; D is undetermined. CDR1 is MNHEY and CDR2 is SMNVEV in the germline V gene (reference sequence). The length of the CDR3 is 16 residues. With 3 bases removed from V and 0 bases from J, the gap between germline ends came to 13 bases. The CDR3 loop reads CASSFSLFSSTDTQYF. The CDR3 coding sequence is TGTGCCAGCAGTTTTTCTCTCTTCTCTAGCACAGATACGCAGTATTTT.

The J gene is TRBJ2-6, the V gene TRBV7-2; D is unclear. Trimming stripped 5 bases from V and 5 bases from J, with 22 bases between. Germline V gives CDR1 SGHTA, CDR2 FQGNSA. This CDR3 has 18 residues. In DNA, the CDR3 is TGTGCCAGCAGCCGCCGCATGAGACGACAAAGTCGGGCCAACGTCCTGACTTTC. It specifies CASSRRMRRQSRANVLTF.

J is TRBJ2-7 and V is TRBV6-6; D unclear. Germline values: CDR1 MNHNY, CDR2 SVGAGI (reference sequence). There are 11 residues in the CDR3. Trimming took 7 bases from V and 3 from J, leaving 7 bases between them. CDR3 sequence reads: CASNVGYEQYF. CDR3 sequence (DNA): TGTGCCAGCAATGTGGGCTACGAGCAGTACTTC.

The chain couples TRBV7-9 to TRBJ2-3; 8 bases agree with TRBD1. V trimming: 5 bases; J trimming: 3 bases; junction bases outside the gene matches: 7. The germline V gene encodes CDR1 SEHNR and CDR2 FQNEAQ (reference sequence). This CDR3 contains 15 residues. Here the CDR3 reads CASSTRQGKTDTQYF. The DNA for the CDR3 is TGTGCCAGCAGCACCCGACAGGGGAAAACAGATACGCAGTATTTT.

The chain carries TRBV19 and TRBJ2-7; TRBD1 matches 7 bases. This CDR3 has 13 residues. The ends lost 9 bases at V and 3 bases at J; junction bases unmatched: 8. Looked up from germline, CDR1 is LNHDA and CDR2 is SQIVND (reference sequence). CDR3 sequence: CASSRQGRYEQYF. DNA for the CDR3: TGTGCCAGCTCACGACAGGGCCGCTACGAGCAGTACTTC.

The chain recombines TRBV9 with TRBJ2-3; tentatively, D is TRBD1 or TRBD2 (6 bases each). V lost 6 bases, J lost 1 base, and 21 bases lay in between. Looked up from germline, CDR1 is SGDLS and CDR2 is YYNGEE. The CDR3 is 17 amino acids. The CDR3 sequence: CASTDSWGGEGTDTQYF. CDR3 DNA sequence: TGTGCCAGCACGGACAGTTGGGGCGGGGAAGGCACAGATACGCAGTATTTT.

This clone came up a few times. The rearrangement joins TRBV2 to TRBJ1-5; D ambiguous. This CDR3 has 13 residues. Germline V gives CDR1 SNHLY, CDR2 FYNNEI. Trimming removed 4 bases at V and 6 bases at J, with 10 bases between. In DNA form, the CDR3 reads TGTGCCAGCAGTGTGGAGGGCACTCAGCCCCAGCATTTT. Its translation: CASSVEGTQPQHF.

The V call is TRBV7-2, the J call TRBJ2-7; 12 nucleotides line up with TRBD2. The germline V gene has CDR1 SGHTA and CDR2 FQGNSA. This CDR3 has 15 residues. The J segment lost 1 base and the V segment lost 5 bases, leaving 3 bases of the junction unmatched. CDR3 in amino acids: CASSQLAGGSYEQYF. The CDR3 nucleotides are TGTGCCAGCAGCCAACTAGCGGGGGGATCCTACGAGCAGTACTTC.